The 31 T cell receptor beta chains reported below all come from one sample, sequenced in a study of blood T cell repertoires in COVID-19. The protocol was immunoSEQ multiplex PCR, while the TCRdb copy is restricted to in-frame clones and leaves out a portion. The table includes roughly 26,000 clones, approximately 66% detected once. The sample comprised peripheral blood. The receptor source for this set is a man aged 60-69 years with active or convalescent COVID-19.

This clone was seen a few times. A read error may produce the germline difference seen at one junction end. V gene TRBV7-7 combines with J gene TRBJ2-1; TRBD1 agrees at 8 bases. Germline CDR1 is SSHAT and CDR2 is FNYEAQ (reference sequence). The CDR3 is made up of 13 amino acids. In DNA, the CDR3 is TGTGCTAGCAGCCCAGGGGGCGAGGATGAGCAGTTCTTC. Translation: CASSPGGEDEQFF.

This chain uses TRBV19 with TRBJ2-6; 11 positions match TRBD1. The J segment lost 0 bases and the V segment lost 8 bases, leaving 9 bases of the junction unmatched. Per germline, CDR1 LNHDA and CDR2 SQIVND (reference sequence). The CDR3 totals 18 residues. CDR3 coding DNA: TGTGCCAGTCGTCCGGACAGGGGGCGAGGCTCTGGGGCCAACGTCCTGACTTTC. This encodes CASRPDRGRGSGANVLTF.

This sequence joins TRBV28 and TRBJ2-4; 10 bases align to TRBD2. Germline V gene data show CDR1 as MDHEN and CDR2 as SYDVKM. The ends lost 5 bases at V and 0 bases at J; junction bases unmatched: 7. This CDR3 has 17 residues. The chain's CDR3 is CASSLTSGSLAKNIQYF. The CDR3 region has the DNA TGTGCCAGCAGTCTGACTAGCGGGTCCCTAGCCAAAAACATTCAGTACTTC.

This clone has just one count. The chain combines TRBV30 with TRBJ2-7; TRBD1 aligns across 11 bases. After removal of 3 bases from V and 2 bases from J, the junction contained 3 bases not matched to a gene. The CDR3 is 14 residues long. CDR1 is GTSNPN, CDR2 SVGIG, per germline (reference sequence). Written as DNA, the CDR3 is TGTGCCTGGAGGCCGGGACAGGGGGCCTACGAGCAGTACTTC. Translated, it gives CAWRPGQGAYEQYF.

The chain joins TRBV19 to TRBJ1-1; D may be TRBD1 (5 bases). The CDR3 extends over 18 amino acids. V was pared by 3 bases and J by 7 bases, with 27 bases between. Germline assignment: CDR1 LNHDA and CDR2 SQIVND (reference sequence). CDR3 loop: CASSISLTGGSGPNEAFF. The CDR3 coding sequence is TGTGCCAGTAGTATTAGCCTTACGGGGGGGTCGGGACCCAATGAAGCTTTCTTT.

In nucleotides, the CDR3 is TGTGCCAGCTCACCACCTATGCTAGCGGGAGGGTTTCTGGACGAGCAGTACTTC. The encoded protein is CASSPPMLAGGFLDEQYF. V gene TRBV18 combines with J gene TRBJ2-7, with 12 nucleotides matching TRBD2. Trimming cost V 0 bases and J 5 bases; bases outside gene matches: 11. The CDR3 totals 18 residues. CDR1 is KGHSH and CDR2 is LQKENI in the germline V gene.

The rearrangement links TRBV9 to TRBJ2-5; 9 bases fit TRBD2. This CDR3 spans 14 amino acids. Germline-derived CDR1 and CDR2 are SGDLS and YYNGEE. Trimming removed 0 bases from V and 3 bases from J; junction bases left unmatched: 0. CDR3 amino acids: CASSVGLAEETQYF. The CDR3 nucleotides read TGTGCCAGCAGCGTAGGACTAGCGGAAGAGACCCAGTACTTC.

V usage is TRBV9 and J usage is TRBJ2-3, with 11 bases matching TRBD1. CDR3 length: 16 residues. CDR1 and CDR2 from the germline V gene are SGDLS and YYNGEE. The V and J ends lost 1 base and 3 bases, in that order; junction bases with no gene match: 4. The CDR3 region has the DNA TGTGCCAGCAGCGTATCCGGACAGGGGGCAACAGATACGCAGTATTTT. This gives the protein CASSVSGQGATDTQYF. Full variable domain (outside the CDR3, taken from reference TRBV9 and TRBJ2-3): DSGVTQTPKHLITATGQRVTLRCSPRSGDLSVYWYQQSLDQGLQFLIQYYNGEERAKGNILERFSAQQFPDLHSELNLSSLELGDSALYFCASSVSGQGATDTQYFGPGTRLTVL.

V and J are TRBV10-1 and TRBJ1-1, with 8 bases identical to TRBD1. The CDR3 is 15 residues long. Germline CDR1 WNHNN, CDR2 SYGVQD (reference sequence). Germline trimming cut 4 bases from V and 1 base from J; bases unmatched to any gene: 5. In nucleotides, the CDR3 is TGCGCCAGCAGTGTGGATGGACAGGGGAACACTGAAGCTTTCTTT. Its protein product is CASSVDGQGNTEAFF.

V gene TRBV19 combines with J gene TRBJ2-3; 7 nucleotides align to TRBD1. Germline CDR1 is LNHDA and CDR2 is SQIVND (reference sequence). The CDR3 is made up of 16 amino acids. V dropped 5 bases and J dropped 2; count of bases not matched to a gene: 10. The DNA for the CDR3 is TGTGCCAGTAGTCGTCGGACAGGCCGAACCACAGATACGCAGTATTTT. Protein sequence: CASSRRTGRTTDTQYF.

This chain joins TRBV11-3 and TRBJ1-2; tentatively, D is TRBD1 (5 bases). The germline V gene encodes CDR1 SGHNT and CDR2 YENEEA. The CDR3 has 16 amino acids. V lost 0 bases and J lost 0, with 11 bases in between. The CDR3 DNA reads TGTGCCAGCAGCTTAGAGGGGCGGGGATCTAACTATGGCTACACCTTC. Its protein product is CASSLEGRGSNYGYTF.

Here the CDR3 reads CASSLRGLAGTFQETQYF. As DNA, the CDR3 is TGTGCCAGCAGCTTACGGGGACTAGCGGGAACTTTCCAAGAGACCCAGTACTTC. This sequence joins TRBV11-2 and TRBJ2-5; the match to TRBD2 covers 13 bases. The trim removed 2 bases at V and 1 base at J, leaving 7 bases unmatched. Germline CDR1 is SGHAT and CDR2 is FQNNGV. The CDR3 length is 18 residues. The full variable domain, with the rest looked up from reference TRBV11-2 and TRBJ2-5, is EAGVAQSPRYKIIEKRQSVAFWCNPISGHATLYWYQQILGQGPKLLIQFQNNGVVDDSQLPKDRFSAERLKGVDSTLKIQPAKLEDSAVYLCASSLRGLAGTFQETQYFGPGTRLLVL.

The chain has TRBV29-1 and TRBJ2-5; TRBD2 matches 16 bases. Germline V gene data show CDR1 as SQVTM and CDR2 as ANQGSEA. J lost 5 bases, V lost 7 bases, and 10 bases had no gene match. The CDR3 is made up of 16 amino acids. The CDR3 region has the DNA TGCAGCGGTACCGGGACTAGCGGGAGGGCCGTGGAGACCCAGTACTTC. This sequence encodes CSGTGTSGRAVETQYF.

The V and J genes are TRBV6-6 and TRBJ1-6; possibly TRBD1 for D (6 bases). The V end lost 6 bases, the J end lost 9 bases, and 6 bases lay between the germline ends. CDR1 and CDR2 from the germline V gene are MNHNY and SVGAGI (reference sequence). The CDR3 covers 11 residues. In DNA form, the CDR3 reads TGTGCCAGCAGGACAGGTTCACCCCTCCACTTT. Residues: CASRTGSPLHF.

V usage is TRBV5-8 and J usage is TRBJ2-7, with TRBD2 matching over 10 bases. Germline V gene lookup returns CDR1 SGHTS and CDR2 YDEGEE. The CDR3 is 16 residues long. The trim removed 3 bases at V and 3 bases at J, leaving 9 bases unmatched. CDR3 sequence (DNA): TGTGCCAGCAGCTCAGGTTGGACTAGCGGTGTCTACGAGCAGTACTTC. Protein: CASSSGWTSGVYEQYF. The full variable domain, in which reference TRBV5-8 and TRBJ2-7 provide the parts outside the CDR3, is EAGVTQSPTHLIKTRGQQATLRCSPISGHTSVYWYQQALGLGLQFLLWYDEGEERNRGNFPPRFSGRQFPNYSSELNVNALELEDSALYLCASSSGWTSGVYEQYFGPGTRLTVT.

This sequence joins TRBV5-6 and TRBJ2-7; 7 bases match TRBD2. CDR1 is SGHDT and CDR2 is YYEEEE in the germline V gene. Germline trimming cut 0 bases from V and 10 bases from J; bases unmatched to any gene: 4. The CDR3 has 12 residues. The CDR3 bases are TGTGCCAGCAGCTTGGGTCTAGCGGTCCAGTACTTC. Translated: CASSLGLAVQYF.

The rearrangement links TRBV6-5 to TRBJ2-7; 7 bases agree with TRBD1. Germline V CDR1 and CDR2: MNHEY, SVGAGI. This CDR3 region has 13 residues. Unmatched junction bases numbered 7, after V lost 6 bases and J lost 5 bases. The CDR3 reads CASSQTGLNEQYF. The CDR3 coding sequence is TGTGCCAGCAGCCAGACAGGGTTAAACGAGCAGTACTTC.

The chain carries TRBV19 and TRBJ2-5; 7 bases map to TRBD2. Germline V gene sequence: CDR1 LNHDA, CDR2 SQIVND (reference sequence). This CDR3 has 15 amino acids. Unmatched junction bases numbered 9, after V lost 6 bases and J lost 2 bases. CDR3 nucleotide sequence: TGTGCCAGTAGAAAGGGAGTAGCGGGTCAAGAGACCCAGTACTTC. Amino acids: CASRKGVAGQETQYF.

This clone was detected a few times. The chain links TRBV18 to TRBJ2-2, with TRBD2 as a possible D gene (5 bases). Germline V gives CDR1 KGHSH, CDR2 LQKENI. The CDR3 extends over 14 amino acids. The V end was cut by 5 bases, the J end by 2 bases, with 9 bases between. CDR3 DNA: TGTGCCAGCTCAGGGAGCCATAACACCGGGGAGCTGTTTTTT. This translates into CASSGSHNTGELFF.

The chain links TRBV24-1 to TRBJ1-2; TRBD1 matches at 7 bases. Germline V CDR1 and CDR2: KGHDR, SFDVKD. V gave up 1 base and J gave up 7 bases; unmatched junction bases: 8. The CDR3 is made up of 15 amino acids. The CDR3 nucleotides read TGTGCCACCAGTGATTTATCGGACAGGCTTTTTGGCTACACCTTC. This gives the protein CATSDLSDRLFGYTF.

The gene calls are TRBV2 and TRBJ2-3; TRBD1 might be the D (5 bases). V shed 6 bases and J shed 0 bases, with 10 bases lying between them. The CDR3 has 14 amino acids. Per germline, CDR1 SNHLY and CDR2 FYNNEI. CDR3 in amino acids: CASRPPGSTDTQYF. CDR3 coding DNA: TGTGCCAGCAGACCTCCAGGGAGCACAGATACGCAGTATTTT.

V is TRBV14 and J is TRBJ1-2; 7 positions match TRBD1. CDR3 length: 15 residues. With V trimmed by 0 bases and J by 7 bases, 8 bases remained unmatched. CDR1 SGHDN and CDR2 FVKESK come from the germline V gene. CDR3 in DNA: TGTGCCAGCAGCCAAGACAGGGGGACTAGTGGTGGCTACACCTTC. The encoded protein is CASSQDRGTSGGYTF. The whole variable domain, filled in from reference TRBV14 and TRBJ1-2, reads EAGVTQFPSHSVIEKGQTVTLRCDPISGHDNLYWYRRVMGKEIKFLLHFVKESKQDESGMPNNRFLAERTGGTYSTLKVQPAELEDSGVYFCASSQDRGTSGGYTFGSGTRLTVV.

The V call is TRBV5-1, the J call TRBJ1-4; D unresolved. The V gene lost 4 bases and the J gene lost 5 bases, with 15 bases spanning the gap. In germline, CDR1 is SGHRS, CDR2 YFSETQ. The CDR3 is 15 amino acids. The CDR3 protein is CASSREGAPNEKLFF. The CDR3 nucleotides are TGCGCCAGCAGCAGAGAGGGCGCCCCAAATGAAAAACTGTTTTTT.

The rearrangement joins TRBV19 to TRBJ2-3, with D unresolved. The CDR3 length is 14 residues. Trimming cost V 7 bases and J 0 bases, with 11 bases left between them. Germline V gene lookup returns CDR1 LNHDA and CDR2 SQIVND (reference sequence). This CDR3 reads CASTRSSSTDTQYF. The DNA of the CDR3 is TGTGCCAGTACCCGATCGAGTAGCACAGATACGCAGTATTTT.

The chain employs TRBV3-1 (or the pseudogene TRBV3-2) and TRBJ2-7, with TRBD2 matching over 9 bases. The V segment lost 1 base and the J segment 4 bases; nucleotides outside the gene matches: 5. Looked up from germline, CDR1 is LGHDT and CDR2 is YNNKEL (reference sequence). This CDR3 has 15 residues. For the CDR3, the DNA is TGTGCCAGCAGCCAAGTGTTGACTAGCGGTTACGAGCAGTACTTC. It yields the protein CASSQVLTSGYEQYF.

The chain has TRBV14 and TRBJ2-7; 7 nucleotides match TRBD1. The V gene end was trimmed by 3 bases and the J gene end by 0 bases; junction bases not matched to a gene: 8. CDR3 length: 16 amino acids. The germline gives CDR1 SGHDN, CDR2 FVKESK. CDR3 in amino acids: CASSQDLTGSSYEQYF. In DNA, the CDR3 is TGTGCCAGCAGCCAGGATCTGACAGGGTCCTCCTACGAGCAGTACTTC.

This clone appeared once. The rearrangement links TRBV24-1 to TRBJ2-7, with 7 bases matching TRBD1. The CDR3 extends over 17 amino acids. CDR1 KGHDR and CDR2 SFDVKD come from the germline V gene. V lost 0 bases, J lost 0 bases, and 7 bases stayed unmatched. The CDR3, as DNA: TGTGCCACCAGTGATTTGACCGGGGACAGCAGCTCCTACGAGCAGTACTTC. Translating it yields CATSDLTGDSSSYEQYF.

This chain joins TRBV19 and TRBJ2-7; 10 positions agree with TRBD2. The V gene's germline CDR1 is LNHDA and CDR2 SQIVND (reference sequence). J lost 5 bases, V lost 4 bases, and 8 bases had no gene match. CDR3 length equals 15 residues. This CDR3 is CASSTLAGATHEQYF. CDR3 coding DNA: TGTGCCAGTAGTACCCTAGCGGGGGCCACCCACGAGCAGTACTTC.

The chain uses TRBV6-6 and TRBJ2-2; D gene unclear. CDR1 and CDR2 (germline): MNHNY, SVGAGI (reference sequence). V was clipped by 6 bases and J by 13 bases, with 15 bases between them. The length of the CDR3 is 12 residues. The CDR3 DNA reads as TGTGCCAGCAGCCATTCTCCTCAGTGGCTGTTTTTT. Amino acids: CASSHSPQWLFF.

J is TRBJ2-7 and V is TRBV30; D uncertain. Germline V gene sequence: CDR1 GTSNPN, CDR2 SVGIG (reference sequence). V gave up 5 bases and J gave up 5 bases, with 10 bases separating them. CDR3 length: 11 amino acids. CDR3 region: CAWDARNEQYF. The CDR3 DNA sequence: TGTGCCTGGGATGCGCGGAACGAGCAGTACTTC.

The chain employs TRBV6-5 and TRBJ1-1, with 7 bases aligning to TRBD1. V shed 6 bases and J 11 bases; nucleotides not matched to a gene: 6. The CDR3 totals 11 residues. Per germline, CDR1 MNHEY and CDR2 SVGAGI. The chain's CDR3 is CASSQTGRAFF. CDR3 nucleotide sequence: TGTGCCAGCAGCCAGACAGGGCGGGCTTTCTTT.